The 2 T cell receptor beta chains presented below share a single source sample, sequenced in a study of cytomegalovirus exposure and HLA in healthy donors (dated by TCRdb to 2017 to 2019). The protocol used for the library was the immunoSEQ multiplex PCR assay. The multiplex PCR relied on a mix of 60 forward primers for TCR Vbeta segments and 13 reverse primers for TCR Jbeta segments. In its TCRdb copy, this immuneACCESS table keeps in-frame sequences only and misses some clones. Where compared with another copy, unresolved V genes explain less than half of these, and the others have no known cause. The sample table contains fewer than 40,000 clones; only one count was recorded for roughly 88% of them. The ten largest clones take up more than 9.5% of the sample. Material for sequencing was PBMCs. These receptors came from a woman between 35 and 50 years old in good health and CMV-seropositive.

This clone was seen only once. The chain joins TRBV27 to TRBJ1-1; D perhaps matches TRBD1 (6 bases). Germline values: CDR1 MNHEY, CDR2 SMNVEV (reference sequence). V was trimmed by 8 bases and J by 0 bases, leaving 16 bases between them. This CDR3 contains 15 residues. CDR3 amino acids: CASGGADPLNTEAFF. CDR3 bases: TGTGCCAGCGGGGGGGCAGACCCCTTGAACACTGAAGCTTTCTTT.

V usage is TRBV7-9 and J usage is TRBJ2-2; tentatively, D is TRBD2 (5 bases). Germline values: CDR1 SEHNR, CDR2 FQNEAQ (reference sequence). V lost 1 base and J lost 2, with 11 bases in between. The CDR3 totals 16 residues. DNA for the CDR3: TGTGCCAGCAGCTTAGTTGCCGGGGTAAACACCGGGGAGCTGTTTTTT. The encoded protein is CASSLVAGVNTGELFF.